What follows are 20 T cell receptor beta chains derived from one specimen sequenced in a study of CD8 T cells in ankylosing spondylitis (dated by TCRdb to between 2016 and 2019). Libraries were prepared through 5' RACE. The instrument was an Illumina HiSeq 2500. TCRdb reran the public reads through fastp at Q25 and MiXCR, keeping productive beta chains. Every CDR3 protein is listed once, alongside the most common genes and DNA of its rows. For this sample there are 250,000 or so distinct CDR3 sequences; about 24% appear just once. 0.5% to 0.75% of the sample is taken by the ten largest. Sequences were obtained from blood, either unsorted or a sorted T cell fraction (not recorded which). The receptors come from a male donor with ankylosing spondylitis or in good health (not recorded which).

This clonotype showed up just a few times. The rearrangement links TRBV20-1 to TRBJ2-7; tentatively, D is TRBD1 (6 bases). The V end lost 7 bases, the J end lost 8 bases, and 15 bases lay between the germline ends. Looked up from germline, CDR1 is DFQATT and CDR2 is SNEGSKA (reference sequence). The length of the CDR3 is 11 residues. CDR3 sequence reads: CSGKWDTQQYF. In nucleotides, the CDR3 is TGCAGTGGCAAATGGGACACACAGCAGTACTTC.

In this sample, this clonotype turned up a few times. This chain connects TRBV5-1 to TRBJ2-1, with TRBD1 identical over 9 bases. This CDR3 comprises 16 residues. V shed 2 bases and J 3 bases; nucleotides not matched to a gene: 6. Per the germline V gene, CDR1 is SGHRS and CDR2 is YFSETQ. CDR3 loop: CASSLTGTGYYNEQFF. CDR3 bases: TGCGCCAGCAGCTTAACCGGGACAGGGTACTACAATGAGCAGTTCTTC.

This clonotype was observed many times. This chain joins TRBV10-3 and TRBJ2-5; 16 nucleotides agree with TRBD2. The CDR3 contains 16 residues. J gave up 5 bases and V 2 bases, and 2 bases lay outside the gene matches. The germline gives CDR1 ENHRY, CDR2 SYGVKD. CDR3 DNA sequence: TGTGCCATCAGTGAGGGGACTAGCGGGGGGGCGGAGACCCAGTACTTC. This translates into CAISEGTSGGAETQYF.

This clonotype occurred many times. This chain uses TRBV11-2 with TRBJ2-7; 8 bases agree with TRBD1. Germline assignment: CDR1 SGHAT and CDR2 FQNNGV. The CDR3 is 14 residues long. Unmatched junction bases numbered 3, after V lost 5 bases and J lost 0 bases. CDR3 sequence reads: CASSRDRSSYEQYF. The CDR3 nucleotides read TGTGCCAGCAGCCGGGACAGGAGCTCCTACGAGCAGTACTTC.

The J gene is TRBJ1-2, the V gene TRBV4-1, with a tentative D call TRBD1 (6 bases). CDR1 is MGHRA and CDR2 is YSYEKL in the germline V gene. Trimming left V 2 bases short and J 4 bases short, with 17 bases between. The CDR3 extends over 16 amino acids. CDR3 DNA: TGCGCCAGCAGCCAACCAACAGGGAAGGTGGGCTATGGCTACACCTTC. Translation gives CASSQPTGKVGYGYTF.

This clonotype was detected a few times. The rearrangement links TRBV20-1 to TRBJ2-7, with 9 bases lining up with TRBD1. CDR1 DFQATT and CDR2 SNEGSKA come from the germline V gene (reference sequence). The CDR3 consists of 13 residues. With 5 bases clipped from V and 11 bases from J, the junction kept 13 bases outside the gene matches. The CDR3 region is CSAGLGTGYAEYF. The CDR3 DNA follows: TGCAGTGCTGGCTTAGGGACAGGGTACGCGGAGTACTTC.

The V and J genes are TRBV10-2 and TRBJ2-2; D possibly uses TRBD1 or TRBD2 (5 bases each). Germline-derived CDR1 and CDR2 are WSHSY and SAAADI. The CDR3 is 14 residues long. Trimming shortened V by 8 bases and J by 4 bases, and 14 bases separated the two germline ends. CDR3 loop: CASGGRKTTGELFF. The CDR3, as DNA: TGCGCCAGCGGGGGACGTAAGACCACCGGGGAGCTGTTTTTT.

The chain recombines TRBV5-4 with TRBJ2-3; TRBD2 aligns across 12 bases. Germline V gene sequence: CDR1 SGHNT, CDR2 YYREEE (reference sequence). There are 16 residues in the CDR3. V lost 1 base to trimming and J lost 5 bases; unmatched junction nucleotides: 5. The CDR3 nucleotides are TGTGCCAGCAGCTTGAAAACTAGCGGGGGGATAGATACGCAGTATTTT. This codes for CASSLKTSGGIDTQYF.

The CDR3 DNA reads TGTGCCAGCAGCCACGGACAGGGATGGTCCAGCTCCTACGAGCAGTACTTC. It translates to CASSHGQGWSSSYEQYF. The genes are TRBV28 and TRBJ2-7, with TRBD1 identical over 8 bases. CDR3 size: 17 residues. Per the germline V gene, CDR1 is MDHEN and CDR2 is SYDVKM. Trimming took 6 bases from V and 0 from J; bases not matched to a gene: 13.

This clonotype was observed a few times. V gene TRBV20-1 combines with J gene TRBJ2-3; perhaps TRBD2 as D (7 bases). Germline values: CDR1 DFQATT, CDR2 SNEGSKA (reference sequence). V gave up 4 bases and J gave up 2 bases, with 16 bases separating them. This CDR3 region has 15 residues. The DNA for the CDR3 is TGCAGTGCTACCCTCCGGGGGGCCTACACAGATACGCAGTATTTT. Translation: CSATLRGAYTDTQYF.

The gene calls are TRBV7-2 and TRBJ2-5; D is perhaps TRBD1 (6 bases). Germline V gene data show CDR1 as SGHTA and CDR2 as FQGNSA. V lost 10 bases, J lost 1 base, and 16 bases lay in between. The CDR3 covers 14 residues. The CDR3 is CATGMGAAQETQYF. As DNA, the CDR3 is TGTGCCACCGGGATGGGGGCCGCCCAAGAGACCCAGTACTTC. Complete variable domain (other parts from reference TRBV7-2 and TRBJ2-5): GAGVSQSPSNKVTEKGKDVELRCDPISGHTALYWYRQSLGQGLEFLIYFQGNSAPDKSGLPSDRFSAERTGGSVSTLTIQRTQQEDSAVYLCATGMGAAQETQYFGPGTRLLVL.

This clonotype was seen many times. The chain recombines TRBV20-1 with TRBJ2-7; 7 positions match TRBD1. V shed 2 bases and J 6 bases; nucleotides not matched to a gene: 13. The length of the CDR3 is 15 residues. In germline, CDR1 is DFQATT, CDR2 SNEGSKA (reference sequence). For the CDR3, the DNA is TGCAGTGCTAGATCGGGGACAATCTCAGGGGGCGAGCAGTACTTC. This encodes CSARSGTISGGEQYF.

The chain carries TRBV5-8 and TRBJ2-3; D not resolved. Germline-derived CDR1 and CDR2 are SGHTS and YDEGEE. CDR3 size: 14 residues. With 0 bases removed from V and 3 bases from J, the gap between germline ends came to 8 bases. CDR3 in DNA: TGTGCCAGCAGCTTGGCAGCGACGACAGATACGCAGTATTTT. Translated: CASSLAATTDTQYF.

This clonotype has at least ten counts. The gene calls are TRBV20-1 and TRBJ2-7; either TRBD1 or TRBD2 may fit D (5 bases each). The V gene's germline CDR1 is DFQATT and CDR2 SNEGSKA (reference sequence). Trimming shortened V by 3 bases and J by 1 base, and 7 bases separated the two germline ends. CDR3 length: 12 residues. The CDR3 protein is CSASEGSYEQYF. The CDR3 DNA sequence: TGCAGTGCTAGCGAGGGGTCCTACGAGCAGTACTTC.

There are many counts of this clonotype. The DNA of the CDR3 is TGTGCCAGCAGCCAAGGCGAGTGGACTAGCGCGCTGACTACCTACGAGCAGTACTTC. Its protein is CASSQGEWTSALTTYEQYF. This sequence joins TRBV3-1 and TRBJ2-7; 9 bases are a match to TRBD2. The CDR3 totals 19 residues. CDR1 is LGHDT and CDR2 is YNNKEL in the germline V gene (reference sequence). The ends lost 1 base at V and 2 bases at J; junction bases unmatched: 15.

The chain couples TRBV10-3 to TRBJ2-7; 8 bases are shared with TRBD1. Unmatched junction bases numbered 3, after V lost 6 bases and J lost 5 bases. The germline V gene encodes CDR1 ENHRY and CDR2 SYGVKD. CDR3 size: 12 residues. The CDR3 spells CAIRPDRDEQYF. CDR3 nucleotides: TGTGCCATCAGGCCGGACAGGGACGAGCAGTACTTC.

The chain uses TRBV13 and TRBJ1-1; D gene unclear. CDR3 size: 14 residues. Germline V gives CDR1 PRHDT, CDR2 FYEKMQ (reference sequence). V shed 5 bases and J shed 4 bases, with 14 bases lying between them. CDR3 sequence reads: CASSPGNRGTEAFF. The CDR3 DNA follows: TGTGCCAGCAGCCCGGGGAACCGAGGCACTGAAGCTTTCTTT.

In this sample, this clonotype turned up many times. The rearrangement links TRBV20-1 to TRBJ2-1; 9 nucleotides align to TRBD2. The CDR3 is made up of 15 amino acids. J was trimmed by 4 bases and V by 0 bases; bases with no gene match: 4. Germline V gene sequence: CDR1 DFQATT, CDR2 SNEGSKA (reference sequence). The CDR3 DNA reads TGCAGTGCTAGAGATAGCGGGGGTCCTTACAATGAGCAGTTCTTC. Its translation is CSARDSGGPYNEQFF.

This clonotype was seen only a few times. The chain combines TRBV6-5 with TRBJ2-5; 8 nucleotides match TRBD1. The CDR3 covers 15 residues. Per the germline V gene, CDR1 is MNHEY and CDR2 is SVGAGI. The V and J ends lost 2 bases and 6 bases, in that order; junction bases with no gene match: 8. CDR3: CASSYRGTGVQTQYF. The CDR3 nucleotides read TGTGCCAGCAGTTACCGCGGGACAGGTGTACAGACCCAGTACTTC.

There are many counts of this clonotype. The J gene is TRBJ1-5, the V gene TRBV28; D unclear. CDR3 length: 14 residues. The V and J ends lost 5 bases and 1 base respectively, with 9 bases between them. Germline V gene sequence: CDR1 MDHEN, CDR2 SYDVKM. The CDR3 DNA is TGTGCCAGCAGTACCCCCTGGAGCAATCAGCCCCAGCATTTT. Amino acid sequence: CASSTPWSNQPQHF.